These 32 T cell receptor beta chains share one sample of origin, sequenced in a study of blood T cell repertoires in COVID-19. Produced via immunoSEQ multiplex PCR; TCRdb's table is partial and in-frame only. The data contain about 200,000 clones, 65% to 90% of them singletons. The specimen sequenced was PBMCs or T cells enriched from blood (not recorded which). The receptors were gathered from a woman aged 40 to 49 with acute COVID-19.

The gene calls are TRBV12-3 or TRBV12-4 and TRBJ1-5; D gene ambiguous. V dropped 5 bases and J dropped 3 bases, with 8 bases sitting between them. This CDR3 region has 13 residues. The CDR3 DNA sequence: TGTGCCAGCAGTGGCGGATCCAATCAGCCCCAGCATTTT. Translation gives CASSGGSNQPQHF.

The chain uses TRBV27 and TRBJ1-2; possibly TRBD1 for D (6 bases). Germline values: CDR1 MNHEY, CDR2 SMNVEV (reference sequence). V lost 3 bases to trimming and J lost 0 bases, with 8 bases between them. This CDR3 comprises 14 residues. The CDR3: CASSLDSSNYGYTF. CDR3 nucleotides: TGTGCCAGCAGTTTGGACAGTTCTAACTATGGCTACACCTTC.

The rearrangement links TRBV5-6 to TRBJ2-2; D is perhaps TRBD2 (6 bases). V lost 5 bases and J lost 2, with 10 bases in between. Germline assignment: CDR1 SGHDT and CDR2 YYEEEE. This CDR3 comprises 14 residues. The CDR3 region is CASRSGLNTGELFF. CDR3 nucleotide sequence: TGTGCCAGCAGGTCGGGACTCAACACCGGGGAGCTGTTTTTT.

Only a few counts were recorded for this clone. The chain is built from TRBV7-9 and TRBJ2-1; weak D call: TRBD2 (6 bases). Germline lookup yields CDR1 SEHNR and CDR2 FQNEAQ (reference sequence). V dropped 5 bases and J dropped 0 bases, with 14 bases sitting between them. The CDR3 contains 16 residues. CDR3 coding DNA: TGTGCCAGCAGCCCTTTCAGTAGCGGCTCCTACAATGAGCAGTTCTTC. It is translated as CASSPFSSGSYNEQFF.

In this sample, this clone turned up once. The J gene is TRBJ2-1, the V gene TRBV15; D call uncertain. Trimming stripped 0 bases from V and 7 bases from J, with 16 bases between. CDR1 is LNHNV and CDR2 is YYDKDF in the germline V gene (reference sequence). The CDR3 consists of 16 residues. The CDR3 sequence is CATSRDKNWLVNEQFF. Here the CDR3 DNA reads TGTGCCACCAGCAGAGATAAGAACTGGCTAGTTAATGAGCAGTTCTTC.

The chain carries TRBV18 and TRBJ2-1, with D possibly TRBD2 on 7 matching bases. The CDR3 length is 15 residues. Trimming stripped 1 base from V and 4 bases from J, with 11 bases between. Germline V gene sequence: CDR1 KGHSH, CDR2 LQKENI. The DNA for the CDR3 is TGTGCCAGCTCACCACAGGGAGGGGGTTACAATGAGCAGTTCTTC. Translating gives CASSPQGGGYNEQFF.

This chain joins TRBV3-1 (or the pseudogene TRBV3-2) and TRBJ2-3, with 13 bases fitting TRBD2. CDR1 and CDR2 from the germline V gene are LGHDT and YNNKEL (reference sequence). J was trimmed by 6 bases and V by 5 bases; bases with no gene match: 11. The CDR3 is 17 amino acids. The CDR3 nucleotides read TGTGCCAGCAGCTCCCGGACTAGCGGGAGCTACGTGGATACGCAGTATTTT. It codes for CASSSRTSGSYVDTQYF.

This sequence joins TRBV6-4 and TRBJ2-3, with 7 bases lining up with TRBD1. V lost 5 bases, J lost 10 bases, and 12 bases stayed unmatched. Germline V gives CDR1 MRHNA, CDR2 SNTAGT. This CDR3 has 14 amino acids. In nucleotides, the CDR3 is TGTGCCAGCAGTCCGGGGACAGCTGTCCCAGCGCAGTATTTT. It codes for CASSPGTAVPAQYF.

This chain joins TRBV3-1 (or the pseudogene TRBV3-2) and TRBJ1-1; TRBD1 might be the D (5 bases). Trimming left V 1 base short and J 0 bases short, with 21 bases between. The CDR3 consists of 19 residues. Germline loops: CDR1 LGHDT, CDR2 YNNKEL (reference sequence). For the CDR3, the DNA is TGTGCCAGCAGCCAAGTGGGGCCCCGGGGGAACCCGGTGAACACTGAAGCTTTCTTT. Translating it yields CASSQVGPRGNPVNTEAFF.

In its sample, this clone was seen once. The CDR3 DNA sequence: TGCAGCGCCCAGAGGCCAGCTAGCAATGAGCAGTTCTTC. As protein: CSAQRPASNEQFF. The V and J genes are TRBV29-1 and TRBJ2-1; D is unresolved. Trimming cost V 7 bases and J 6 bases, with 16 bases left between them. The germline V gene has CDR1 SQVTM and CDR2 ANQGSEA. This CDR3 spans 13 amino acids.

This clone has only one observation. V usage is TRBV5-5 and J usage is TRBJ2-3; 11 bases match TRBD1. The V segment lost 5 bases and the J segment 3 bases; nucleotides outside the gene matches: 8. The CDR3 sequence is 16 residues long. Germline lookup yields CDR1 SGHKS and CDR2 YYEKEE (reference sequence). For the CDR3, the DNA is TGTGCCAGCAGTTCGACTGGGACAGGGGGGACAGATACGCAGTATTTT. Residues: CASSSTGTGGTDTQYF.

The rearrangement joins TRBV27 to TRBJ1-4; a possible D gene is TRBD1 (5 bases). V lost 0 bases and J 10 bases, leaving 18 bases between the germline ends. CDR1 and CDR2 (germline): MNHEY, SMNVEV (reference sequence). The CDR3 length is 16 residues. CDR3 sequence: CASSLSGTNDWGKLFF. DNA for the CDR3: TGTGCCAGCAGTTTATCGGGGACTAACGATTGGGGAAAACTGTTTTTT. Together with reference TRBV27 and TRBJ1-4, the CDR3 gives the full variable domain: EAQVTQNPRYLITVTGKKLTVTCSQNMNHEYMSWYRQDPGLGLRQIYYSMNVEVTDKGDVPEGYKVSRKEKRNFPLILESPSPNQTSLYFCASSLSGTNDWGKLFFGSGTQLSVL.

The CDR3 DNA is TGCGCCAGCAGCCCGACTAGCGGGAGGGCCAATGAGCAGTTCTTC. Residues: CASSPTSGRANEQFF. The V call is TRBV4-1, the J call TRBJ2-1; 14 positions agree with TRBD2. Germline V gene data show CDR1 as MGHRA and CDR2 as YSYEKL. The CDR3 covers 15 residues. J was trimmed by 6 bases and V by 4 bases; bases with no gene match: 2.

The chain has TRBV6-5 and TRBJ1-5; 9 nucleotides agree with TRBD1. CDR3 size: 15 residues. V was pared by 9 bases and J by 4 bases, with 10 bases of the junction left unmatched. From germline, CDR1 is MNHEY and CDR2 SVGAGI. The CDR3 DNA is TGTGCCAGTATGCTTCAGACAGGGGGAAATCAGCCCCAGCATTTT. This sequence encodes CASMLQTGGNQPQHF.

The rearrangement joins TRBV4-2 to TRBJ2-3; 10 positions match TRBD2. The CDR3 spans 15 residues. The V gene end was trimmed by 4 bases and the J gene end by 1 base; junction bases not matched to a gene: 2. CDR1 LGHNA and CDR2 YNFKEQ come from the germline V gene. CDR3 coding DNA: TGTGCCAGCAGCCCCGGGACTAGCGGCACAGATACGCAGTATTTT. Its translation is CASSPGTSGTDTQYF.

This chain uses TRBV19 with TRBJ2-4, with D possibly being TRBD2 (6 bases). Trimming pared 6 bases from V and 3 bases from J, leaving 15 bases between. The CDR3 length is 15 residues. Germline assignment: CDR1 LNHDA and CDR2 SQIVND (reference sequence). CDR3 bases: TGTGCCAGTAGCCCCATCTGGGAGGACAAAAACATTCAGTACTTC. The encoded protein is CASSPIWEDKNIQYF.

The chain links TRBV2 to TRBJ2-2; no firm D call. The CDR3 extends over 13 amino acids. Per germline, CDR1 SNHLY and CDR2 FYNNEI. The ends were cut back, 3 bases at V and 5 bases at J, with 7 bases in the middle. The DNA of the CDR3 is TGTGCCAGCAGTGATGCGGTGACCGGGGAGCTGTTTTTT. Encoded protein: CASSDAVTGELFF.

V usage is TRBV18 and J usage is TRBJ2-3; TRBD2 matches at 8 bases. Germline CDR1 and CDR2: KGHSH and LQKENI. The V segment lost 3 bases and the J segment 8 bases; nucleotides outside the gene matches: 13. This CDR3 comprises 16 residues. CDR3 in amino acids: CASSPYTGGDGGTQYF. Here the CDR3 DNA reads TGTGCCAGCTCACCTTACACGGGAGGGGATGGTGGTACGCAGTATTTT.

The V gene is TRBV29-1, the J gene TRBJ2-7; 7 bases are shared with TRBD1. This CDR3 comprises 13 residues. Germline values: CDR1 SQVTM, CDR2 ANQGSEA. Unmatched junction bases numbered 3, after V lost 4 bases and J lost 0 bases. The CDR3 reads CSVATGSSYEQYF. The CDR3 coding sequence is TGCAGCGTTGCGACAGGGAGCTCCTACGAGCAGTACTTC.

In the case of this clone: The junction and the germline gene differ at one end; a read error may be behind it. The J gene is TRBJ2-5, the V gene TRBV7-3, with 10 bases fitting TRBD2. CDR1 is SGHTA and CDR2 is FQGTGA in the germline V gene. The length of the CDR3 is 16 residues. The CDR3 sequence is CASSLISASGREAQYF. DNA of the CDR3: TGTGCCAGCAGCTTAATATCTGCTAGCGGGAGAGAGGCCCAGTACTTC.

The chain couples TRBV2 to TRBJ2-5; 10 nucleotides line up with TRBD2. The CDR3 contains 13 residues. V was pared by 6 bases and J by 7 bases, with 5 bases of the junction left unmatched. Germline values: CDR1 SNHLY, CDR2 FYNNEI. This chain's CDR3 is CASRSSGGVTQYF. CDR3 bases: TGTGCCAGCAGATCCAGCGGGGGGGTGACCCAGTACTTC.

V is TRBV12-3 or TRBV12-4 and J is TRBJ1-1, with unresolved D. The CDR3 extends over 12 amino acids. V was cut by 2 bases and J by 8 bases, with 9 bases left in between. In DNA, the CDR3 is TGTGCCAGCAGTTTATTTGCCAGGGAAGCTTTCTTT. It is translated as CASSLFAREAFF.

CDR3 DNA sequence: TGCAGCGTTCAGGTTGAAGGAGGGTTTGACTACGAGCAGTACTTC. This translates into CSVQVEGGFDYEQYF. The genes are TRBV29-1 and TRBJ2-7, with D tentatively TRBD2 (6 bases). V dropped 5 bases and J dropped 3 bases, with 20 bases sitting between them. Per the germline V gene, CDR1 is SQVTM and CDR2 is ANQGSEA. The CDR3 runs to 15 residues.

V is TRBV27 and J is TRBJ2-7; the D is unclear. Germline V gene data show CDR1 as MNHEY and CDR2 as SMNVEV (reference sequence). Trimming shortened V by 3 bases and J by 2 bases, and 8 bases separated the two germline ends. The CDR3 extends over 13 amino acids. DNA of the CDR3: TGTGCCAGCAGTTTCCTCGGTGCCTACGAGCAGTACTTC. Protein product: CASSFLGAYEQYF.

The J gene is TRBJ2-1, the V gene TRBV19; TRBD1 matches at 8 bases. V shed 6 bases, J shed 0 bases, and the junction held 7 bases outside the gene matches. The germline V gene has CDR1 LNHDA and CDR2 SQIVND (reference sequence). The CDR3 extends over 16 amino acids. The CDR3 loop is CASSRPQGASYNEQFF. The CDR3 DNA reads TGTGCCAGTAGCAGACCCCAGGGGGCCTCCTACAATGAGCAGTTCTTC.

The gene calls are TRBV7-9 and TRBJ1-6; no reliable D call. CDR1 is SEHNR, CDR2 FQNEAQ, per germline (reference sequence). The V end was cut by 3 bases, the J end by 4 bases, with 10 bases between. The CDR3 has 15 residues. The CDR3 region is CASSFLGEYNSPLHF. The CDR3 DNA is TGTGCCAGCAGCTTTCTCGGGGAATATAATTCACCCCTCCACTTT.

This chain connects TRBV7-2 to TRBJ1-1; a weak D match, TRBD1 (5 bases). The V end was cut by 4 bases, the J end by 0 bases, with 9 bases between. The germline V gene encodes CDR1 SGHTA and CDR2 FQGNSA. The CDR3 is 14 amino acids. The CDR3 DNA reads TGTGCCAGCAGCTCCCGGGGGGTGAACACTGAAGCTTTCTTT. Amino acids: CASSSRGVNTEAFF.

V usage is TRBV7-8 and J usage is TRBJ2-5; D remains ambiguous. Germline CDR1 is SGHVS and CDR2 is FQNEAQ. The V end lost 0 bases, the J end lost 7 bases, and 12 bases lay between the germline ends. The CDR3 runs 14 residues. The CDR3 DNA is TGTGCCAGCAGCTTAGCGTGGGTTCGAGGGACCCAGTACTTC. Translated, it gives CASSLAWVRGTQYF.

The chain carries TRBV19 and TRBJ1-6, with D uncertain. This CDR3 has 16 amino acids. Per the germline V gene, CDR1 is LNHDA and CDR2 is SQIVND (reference sequence). Trimming stripped 4 bases from V and 0 bases from J, with 10 bases between. CDR3 sequence reads: CASSSFESSYNSPLHF. DNA of the CDR3: TGTGCCAGTAGTAGCTTCGAGAGCTCCTATAATTCACCCCTCCACTTT.

The rearrangement links TRBV10-3 to TRBJ2-7; D gene unclear. CDR1 ENHRY and CDR2 SYGVKD come from the germline V gene. The CDR3 spans 15 residues. Trimming shortened V by 4 bases and J by 9 bases, and 22 bases separated the two germline ends. CDR3 sequence: CAISGFAGSVFVQYF. CDR3 DNA sequence: TGTGCCATCAGTGGATTCGCCGGGTCCGTCTTTGTGCAGTACTTC.

J is TRBJ2-6 and V is TRBV6-2 or TRBV6-3; TRBD1 aligns across 11 bases. Per the germline V gene, CDR1 is MNHEY and CDR2 is SVGEGT. The CDR3 extends over 20 amino acids. V shed 0 bases and J 0 bases; nucleotides not matched to a gene: 7. The CDR3 DNA follows: TGTGCCAGCAGTTACTCGATCTCCGGGACAGGGGGCTCTGGGGCCAACGTCCTGACTTTC. This codes for CASSYSISGTGGSGANVLTF.

In this sample, this clone turned up once. The CDR3 DNA sequence: TGCGCCAGCAGCCCTTGGAGCGACCCTAGCACAGATACGCAGTATTTT. Amino acids: CASSPWSDPSTDTQYF. The chain combines TRBV4-1 with TRBJ2-3; D remains unclear. The CDR3 has 16 residues. The V gene's germline CDR1 is MGHRA and CDR2 YSYEKL. Trimming cost V 4 bases and J 0 bases, with 14 bases left between them.